This TCR beta chain derives from a study of blood T cell repertoires in COVID-19. Study overall: Collection of acute and convalescent COVID-19 samples took place in the United States, Italy and Spain. Sample material is recorded as cDNA or gDNA derived from T cells, B-cell-depleted T cells, or PBMCs.

Trimming shortened V by 5 bases and J by 5 bases, and 18 bases separated the two germline ends. The length of the CDR3 is 15 residues. CDR1 and CDR2 from the germline V gene are LNHDA and SQIVND (reference sequence). Original data processing: Counts of nucleated cells, estimated from reference gene primer amplification, were obtained. The method was immunoSEQ multiplex PCR; TCRdb's version includes in-frame clones alone and lacks a portion of them. V and J calls plus clone size are reproduced from that table; the DNA served to infer D and trimming. Of 270,000 or so clones in the sample, approximately 85% were seen once.

The receptor was isolated from a human donor in a cohort sampled during active COVID-19. What was sequenced was peripheral blood. The chain is built from TRBV19 and TRBJ2-5, with D hard to call. The CDR3 region is CASSGLTASLETQYF. The CDR3 nucleotides read TGTGCCAGTAGTGGATTAACAGCTTCCCTGGAGACCCAGTACTTC. The full variable domain, completed using reference TRBV19 and TRBJ2-5, is DGGITQSPKYLFRKEGQNVTLSCEQNLNHDAMYWYRQDPGQGLRLIYYSQIVNDFQKGDIAEGYSVSREKKESFPLTVTSAQKNPTAFYLCASSGLTASLETQYFGPGTRLLVL.